This entry features one T cell receptor (beta chain) sequence. Authors' methods: Estimates of nucleated cell counts were drawn from the amplification of reference gene primers. The table came from immunoSEQ multiplex PCR; TCRdb's copy has only in-frame clones and leaves some out. The DNA was the basis for D and trimming; V, J and clone size are from that table. The sample consists of approximately 210,000 clones, approximately 84% of them appearing once. The data derive from a study of blood T cell repertoires in COVID-19. Trimming took 5 bases from V and 5 from J; bases not matched to a gene: 8. Germline values: CDR1 LGHDT, CDR2 YNNKEL (reference sequence). The CDR3 has 15 residues.

The TCR originated in a woman in her seventies with active or convalescent COVID-19. The sequencing sample was made of peripheral blood. The chain employs TRBV3-1 (or the pseudogene TRBV3-2) and TRBJ2-5, with TRBD1 matching 10 bases. The CDR3 nucleotides read TGTGCCAGCAGCTACGGACAGGGGGGATTGGAGACCCAGTACTTC. It codes for CASSYGQGGLETQYF.